One and the same sample provided the 16 T cell receptor beta chains below, sequenced in a study of cytomegalovirus exposure and HLA in healthy donors. The PCR used 60 Vbeta and 13 Jbeta primers. Libraries were prepared by immunoSEQ multiplex PCR; TCRdb keeps only in-frame clonotypes and omits some of them. This table has 90,000 to 120,000 clones, around two thirds appearing once. The sequencing input was PBMCs. The receptor set was obtained from a man aged 50-60 years in good health and CMV-seropositive.

The chain couples TRBV6-5 to TRBJ1-1; 8 positions match TRBD1. Germline-derived CDR1 and CDR2 are MNHEY and SVGAGI. CDR3 length: 16 residues. With V trimmed by 0 bases and J by 1 base, 4 bases remained unmatched. The chain's CDR3 is CASSYSRGTGNTEAFF. The CDR3 DNA reads as TGTGCCAGCAGTTACTCGCGGGGGACAGGGAACACTGAAGCTTTCTTT.

In the case of this clone: Other nucleotide sequences from this sample produce the same CDR3. This chain connects TRBV2 to TRBJ1-6; D is perhaps TRBD1 (5 bases). Per the germline V gene, CDR1 is SNHLY and CDR2 is FYNNEI. V shed 2 bases and J shed 5 bases, with 10 bases lying between them. CDR3 length equals 15 residues. In DNA form, the CDR3 reads TGTGCCAGCAGTGAAAGGGGTCGGGATAATTCACCCCTCCACTTT. Encoded protein: CASSERGRDNSPLHF.

The V gene is TRBV6-5, the J gene TRBJ1-5; D gene uncertain. Germline V gene lookup returns CDR1 MNHEY and CDR2 SVGAGI. The CDR3 length is 14 residues. V gave up 4 bases and J gave up 6 bases, with 13 bases separating them. The CDR3 DNA is TGTGCCAGCAGTTGGGCCCCCGGTGGTCAGCCCCAGCATTTT. As protein: CASSWAPGGQPQHF.

Here the CDR3 reads CASSLGAGRDYEQYF. Here the CDR3 DNA reads TGTGCCAGCAGCTTAGGAGCAGGCAGGGACTACGAGCAGTACTTC. This rearrangement joins TRBV9 to TRBJ2-7, with a tentative D call TRBD1 (5 bases). The CDR3 runs to 15 residues. V was trimmed by 4 bases and J by 3 bases, leaving 17 bases between them. Per the germline V gene, CDR1 is SGDLS and CDR2 is YYNGEE.

This clone was seen only once. The gene calls are TRBV2 and TRBJ1-3; D is unresolved. Germline V lookup: CDR1 SNHLY, CDR2 FYNNEI. The CDR3 has 14 amino acids. V lost 4 bases and J lost 3, with 10 bases in between. This CDR3 reads CASSGRLGGNTIYF. CDR3 nucleotide sequence: TGTGCCAGCAGTGGGAGATTAGGTGGAAACACCATATATTTT.

The chain employs TRBV7-6 and TRBJ2-3, with 12 bases matching TRBD2. Germline V gives CDR1 SGHVS, CDR2 FNYEAQ. With V trimmed by 5 bases and J by 2 bases, 5 bases remained unmatched. This CDR3 has 16 amino acids. CDR3 coding DNA: TGTGCCAGCAGCCCGACTAGCGGGGGAATCACAGATACGCAGTATTTT. Its translation is CASSPTSGGITDTQYF.

This clone was recorded only once. The V and J genes are TRBV18 and TRBJ2-6, with a weak D call TRBD2 (5 bases). Germline V CDR1 and CDR2: KGHSH, LQKENI. The CDR3 covers 15 residues. V dropped 4 bases and J dropped 3 bases, with 10 bases sitting between them. The CDR3 here is CASSLTRDGANVLTF. The CDR3 region has the DNA TGTGCCAGCTCACTAACGAGGGATGGGGCCAACGTCCTGACTTTC.

In this sample, this clone turned up once. V and J are TRBV10-1 and TRBJ2-4; 15 positions match TRBD2. Germline CDR1 WNHNN, CDR2 SYGVQD (reference sequence). Unmatched junction bases numbered 14, after V lost 6 bases and J lost 8 bases. The CDR3 runs to 18 residues. The CDR3 DNA follows: TGCGCCAGCAGGGGCCGGACTAGCGGGGGGGCTTTGAGCGACATTCAGTACTTC. Translation gives CASRGRTSGGALSDIQYF.

The genes are TRBV7-2 and TRBJ2-2; no reliable D call. This CDR3 is 13 amino acids long. CDR1 and CDR2 from the germline V gene are SGHTA and FQGNSA. Trimming left V 2 bases short and J 4 bases short, with 5 bases between. CDR3 sequence: CASSLLGTGELFF. CDR3 coding DNA: TGTGCCAGCAGCTTACTAGGCACCGGGGAGCTGTTTTTT.

The chain couples TRBV7-9 to TRBJ2-2; tentative D call: TRBD2 (6 bases). The V gene lost 5 bases and the J gene lost 7 bases, with 17 bases spanning the gap. Germline values: CDR1 SEHNR, CDR2 FQNEAQ (reference sequence). CDR3 length: 15 amino acids. Here the CDR3 DNA reads TGTGCCAGCAGCCGACCGGGACTCGGTCACGGGGAGCTGTTTTTT. It yields the protein CASSRPGLGHGELFF.

The chain links TRBV7-7 to TRBJ2-5; tentatively, D is TRBD2 (5 bases). The V gene's germline CDR1 is SSHAT and CDR2 FNYEAQ (reference sequence). V lost 6 bases and J 5 bases, leaving 19 bases between the germline ends. This CDR3 contains 15 residues. CDR3 protein: CASSPHPRAGETQYF. The CDR3 DNA is TGTGCCAGCAGTCCCCATCCGAGGGCTGGGGAGACCCAGTACTTC.

The rearrangement links TRBV5-6 to TRBJ2-3; 9 nucleotides align to TRBD1. This CDR3 contains 15 residues. Losses at the gene ends were 2 bases for V and 8 bases for J; bases not matched to a gene: 9. Germline-derived CDR1 and CDR2 are SGHDT and YYEEEE. CDR3 region: CASSLGTGRVGTQYF. CDR3 nucleotide sequence: TGTGCCAGCAGCTTAGGGACAGGGCGTGTTGGTACGCAGTATTTT.

The V gene is TRBV11-2, the J gene TRBJ2-5; weak D call: TRBD1 (6 bases). V lost 1 base to trimming and J lost 5 bases, with 14 bases between them. Germline loops: CDR1 SGHAT, CDR2 FQNNGV. The CDR3 is 15 amino acids. CDR3 in amino acids: CASSLGGQGRETQYF. CDR3 nucleotides: TGTGCCAGCAGCTTAGGGGGGCAGGGGCGGGAGACCCAGTACTTC.

This clone was seen more than once but under ten times. V gene TRBV5-1 combines with J gene TRBJ1-2; D remains unclear. Trimming removed 2 bases at V and 6 bases at J, with 14 bases between. The germline CDR1 and CDR2 sequences are SGHRS and YFSETQ. The CDR3 totals 14 residues. The CDR3 bases are TGCGCCAGCAGCTTACAACAACCTGCGGATGGCTACACCTTC. Protein product: CASSLQQPADGYTF.

The chain employs TRBV15 and TRBJ2-3, with D hard to call. CDR1 and CDR2 from the germline V gene are LNHNV and YYDKDF (reference sequence). The CDR3 covers 14 residues. Trimming stripped 8 bases from V and 0 bases from J, with 12 bases between. CDR3 coding DNA: TGTGCCACCGAGGAATCGACTAGCACAGATACGCAGTATTTT. The encoded protein is CATEESTSTDTQYF.

The chain uses TRBV2 and TRBJ2-1; 11 bases agree with TRBD1. J gave up 6 bases and V 6 bases, and 4 bases lay outside the gene matches. The germline V gene has CDR1 SNHLY and CDR2 FYNNEI. This CDR3 spans 14 amino acids. CDR3 sequence reads: CASSGQGALNEQFF. The DNA for the CDR3 is TGTGCCAGCAGCGGACAGGGGGCTCTCAATGAGCAGTTCTTC.